This T cell receptor beta chain originates from a study of blood T cell repertoires in COVID-19. This clone occurred a few times. Other nucleotide sequences from this sample produce the same CDR3. The V and J ends lost 0 bases and 4 bases respectively, with 7 bases between them. Germline-derived CDR1 and CDR2 are MNHEY and SMNVEV (reference sequence). The CDR3 is 13 residues long. TCRdb keeps only in-frame clones here, not all; method: immunoSEQ multiplex PCR. Among some 220,000 clones listed, 80% to 90% were seen once. The chain links TRBV27 to TRBJ2-7, with D possibly TRBD1 on 5 matching bases. The source is a woman aged 18-35 years in a cohort exposed to, infected with or recovered from COVID-19 (not recorded which). The sequencing sample was made of PBMCs or T cells enriched from blood (not recorded which). For the CDR3, the DNA is TGTGCCAGCAGTTTATCGGCAGGGTACGAGCAGTACTTC. Protein product: CASSLSAGYEQYF.